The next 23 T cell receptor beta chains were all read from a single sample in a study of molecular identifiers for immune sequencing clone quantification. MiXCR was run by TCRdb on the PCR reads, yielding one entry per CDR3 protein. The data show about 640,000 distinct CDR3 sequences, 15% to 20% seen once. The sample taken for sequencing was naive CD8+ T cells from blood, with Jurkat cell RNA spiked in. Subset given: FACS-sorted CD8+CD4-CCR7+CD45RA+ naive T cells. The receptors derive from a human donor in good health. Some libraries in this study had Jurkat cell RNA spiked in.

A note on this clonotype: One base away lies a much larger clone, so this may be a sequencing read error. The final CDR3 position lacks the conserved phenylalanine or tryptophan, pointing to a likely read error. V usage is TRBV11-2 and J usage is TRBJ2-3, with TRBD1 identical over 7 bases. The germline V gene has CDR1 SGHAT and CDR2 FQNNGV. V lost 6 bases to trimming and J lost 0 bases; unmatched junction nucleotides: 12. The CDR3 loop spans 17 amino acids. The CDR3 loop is CASSPSLRGQSTDTQYS. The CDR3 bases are TGTGCCAGCAGTCCTAGTCTCCGGGGACAGAGCACAGATACGCAGTATTCT.

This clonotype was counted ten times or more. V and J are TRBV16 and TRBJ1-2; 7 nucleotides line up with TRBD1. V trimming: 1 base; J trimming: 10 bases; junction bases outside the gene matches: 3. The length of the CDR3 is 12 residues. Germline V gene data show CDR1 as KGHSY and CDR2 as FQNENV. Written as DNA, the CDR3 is TGTGCCAGCAGCCAATGGGGACAGTTCTACACCTTC. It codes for CASSQWGQFYTF.

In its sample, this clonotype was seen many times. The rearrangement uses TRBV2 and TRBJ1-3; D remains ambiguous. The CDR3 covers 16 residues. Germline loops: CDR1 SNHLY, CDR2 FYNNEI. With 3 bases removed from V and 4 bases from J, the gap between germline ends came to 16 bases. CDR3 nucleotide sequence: TGTGCCAGCAGTGATGAGTCAGGATCTCTGGGAAACACCATATATTTT. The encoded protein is CASSDESGSLGNTIYF.

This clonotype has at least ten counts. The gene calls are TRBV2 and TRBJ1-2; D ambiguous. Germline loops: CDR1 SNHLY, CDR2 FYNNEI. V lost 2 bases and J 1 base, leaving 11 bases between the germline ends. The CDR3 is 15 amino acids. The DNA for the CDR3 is TGTGCCAGCAGTGAATTAGGCAGGAGTAACTATGGCTACACCTTC. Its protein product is CASSELGRSNYGYTF.

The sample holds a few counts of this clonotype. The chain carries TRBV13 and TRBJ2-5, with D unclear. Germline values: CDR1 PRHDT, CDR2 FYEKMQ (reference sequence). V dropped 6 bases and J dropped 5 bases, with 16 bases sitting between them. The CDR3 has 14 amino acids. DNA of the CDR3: TGTGCCAGCAGTCCTATTACGGGCAGGGAGACCCAGTACTTC. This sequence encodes CASSPITGRETQYF.

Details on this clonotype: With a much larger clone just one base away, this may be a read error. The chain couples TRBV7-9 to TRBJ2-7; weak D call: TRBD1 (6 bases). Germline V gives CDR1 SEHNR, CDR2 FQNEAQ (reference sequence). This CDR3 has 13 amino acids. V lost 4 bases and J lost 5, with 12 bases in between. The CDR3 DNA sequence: TGTGCCAGCAGCTGGAGACCAGGGGACGAGCAGTACTTC. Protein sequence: CASSWRPGDEQYF.

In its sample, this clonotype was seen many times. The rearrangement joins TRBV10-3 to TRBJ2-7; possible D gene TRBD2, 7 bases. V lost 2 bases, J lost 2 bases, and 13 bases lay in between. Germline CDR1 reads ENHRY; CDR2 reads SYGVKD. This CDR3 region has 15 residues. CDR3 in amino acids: CAISEGGGLAYEQYF. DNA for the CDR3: TGTGCCATCAGTGAGGGCGGGGGCCTAGCCTACGAGCAGTACTTC.

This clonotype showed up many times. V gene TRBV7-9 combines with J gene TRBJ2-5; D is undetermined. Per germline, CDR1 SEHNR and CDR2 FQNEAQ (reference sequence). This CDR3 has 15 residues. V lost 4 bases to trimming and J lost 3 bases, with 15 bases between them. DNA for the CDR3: TGTGCCAGCAGCTCAACCACATACAGAGAAGAGACCCAGTACTTC. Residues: CASSSTTYREETQYF.

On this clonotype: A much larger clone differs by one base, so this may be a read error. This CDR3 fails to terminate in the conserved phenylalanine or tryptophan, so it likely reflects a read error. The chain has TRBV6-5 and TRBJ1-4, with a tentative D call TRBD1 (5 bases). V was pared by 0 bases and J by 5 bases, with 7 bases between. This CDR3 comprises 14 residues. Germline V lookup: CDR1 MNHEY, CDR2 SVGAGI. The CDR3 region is CASSYSEGNEKLFS. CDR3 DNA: TGTGCCAGCAGTTACTCGGAGGGGAATGAAAAACTGTTTTCT.

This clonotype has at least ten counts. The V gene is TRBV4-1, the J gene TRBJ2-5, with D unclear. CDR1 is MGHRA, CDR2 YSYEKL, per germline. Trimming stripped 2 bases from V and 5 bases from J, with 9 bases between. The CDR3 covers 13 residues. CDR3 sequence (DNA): TGCGCCAGCAGCCAATCGGAGTCGGAGACCCAGTACTTC. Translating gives CASSQSESETQYF.

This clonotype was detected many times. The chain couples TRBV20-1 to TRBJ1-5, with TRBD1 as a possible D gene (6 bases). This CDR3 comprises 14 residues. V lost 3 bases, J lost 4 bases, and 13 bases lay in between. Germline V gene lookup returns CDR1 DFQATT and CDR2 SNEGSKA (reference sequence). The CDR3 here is CSASEGHNNQPQHF. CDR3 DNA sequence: TGCAGTGCTAGTGAGGGACACAATAATCAGCCCCAGCATTTT.

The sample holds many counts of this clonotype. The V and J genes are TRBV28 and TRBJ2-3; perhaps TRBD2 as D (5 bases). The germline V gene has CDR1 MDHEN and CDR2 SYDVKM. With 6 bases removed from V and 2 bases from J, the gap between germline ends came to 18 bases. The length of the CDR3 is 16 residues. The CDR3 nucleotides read TGTGCCAGCAGCGCCCCGACTAATTGGGACACAGATACGCAGTATTTT. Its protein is CASSAPTNWDTDTQYF.

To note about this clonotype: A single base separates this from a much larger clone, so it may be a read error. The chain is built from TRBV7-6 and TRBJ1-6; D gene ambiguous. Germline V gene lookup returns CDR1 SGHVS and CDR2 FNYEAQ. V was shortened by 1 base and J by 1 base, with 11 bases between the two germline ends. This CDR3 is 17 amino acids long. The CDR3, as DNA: TGTGCCAGCAGCTTAGGCAGTGAGTGGTCCTATAATTCACCCCTCCACTTT. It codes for CASSLGSEWSYNSPLHF.

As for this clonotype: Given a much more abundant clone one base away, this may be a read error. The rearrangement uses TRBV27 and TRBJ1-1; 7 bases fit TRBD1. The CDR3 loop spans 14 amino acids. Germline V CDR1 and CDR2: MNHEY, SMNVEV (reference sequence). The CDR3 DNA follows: TGTGCCAGCAAGACGAGTCAGGGGGGCACTGAAGCTCTCTTT. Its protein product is CASKTSQGGTEALF.

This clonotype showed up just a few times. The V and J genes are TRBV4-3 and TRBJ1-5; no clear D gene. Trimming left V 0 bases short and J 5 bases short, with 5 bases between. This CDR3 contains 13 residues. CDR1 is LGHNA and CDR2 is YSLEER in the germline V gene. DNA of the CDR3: TGCGCCAGCAGCCAAGATGGGGATCAGCCCCAGCATTTT. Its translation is CASSQDGDQPQHF.

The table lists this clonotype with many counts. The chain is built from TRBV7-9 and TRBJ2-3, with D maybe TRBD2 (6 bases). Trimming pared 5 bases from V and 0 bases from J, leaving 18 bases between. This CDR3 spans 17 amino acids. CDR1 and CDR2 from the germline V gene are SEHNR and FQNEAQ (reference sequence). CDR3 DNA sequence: TGTGCCAGCAGCCCCCCGGCGGGGCCCCCTAGCACAGATACGCAGTATTTT. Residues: CASSPPAGPPSTDTQYF.

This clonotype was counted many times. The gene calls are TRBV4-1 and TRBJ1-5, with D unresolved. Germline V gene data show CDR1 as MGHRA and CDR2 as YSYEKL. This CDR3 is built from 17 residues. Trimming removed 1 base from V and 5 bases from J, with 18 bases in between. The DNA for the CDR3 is TGCGCCAGCAGCCAAGTCCCACCGGGCCCCCGGGATCAGCCCCAGCATTTT. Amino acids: CASSQVPPGPRDQPQHF.

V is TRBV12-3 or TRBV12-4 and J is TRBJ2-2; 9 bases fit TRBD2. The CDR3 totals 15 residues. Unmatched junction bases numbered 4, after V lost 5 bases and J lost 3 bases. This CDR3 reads CASSLTSGYTGELFF. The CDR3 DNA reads TGTGCCAGCAGTCTGACTAGCGGATACACCGGGGAGCTGTTTTTT.

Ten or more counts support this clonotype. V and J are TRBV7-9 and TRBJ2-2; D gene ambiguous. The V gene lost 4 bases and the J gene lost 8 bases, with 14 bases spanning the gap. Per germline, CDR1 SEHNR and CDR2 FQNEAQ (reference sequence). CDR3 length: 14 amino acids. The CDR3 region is CASSSRTSWGELFF. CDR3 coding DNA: TGTGCCAGCAGCTCCAGGACCAGTTGGGGGGAGCTGTTTTTT.

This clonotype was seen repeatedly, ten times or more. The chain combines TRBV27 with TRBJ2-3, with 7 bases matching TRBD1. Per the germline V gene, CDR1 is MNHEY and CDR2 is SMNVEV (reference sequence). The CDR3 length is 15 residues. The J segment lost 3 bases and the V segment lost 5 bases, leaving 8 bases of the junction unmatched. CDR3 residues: CASSPRVQGTDTQYF. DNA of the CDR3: TGTGCCAGCAGTCCCCGCGTACAGGGGACAGATACGCAGTATTTT.

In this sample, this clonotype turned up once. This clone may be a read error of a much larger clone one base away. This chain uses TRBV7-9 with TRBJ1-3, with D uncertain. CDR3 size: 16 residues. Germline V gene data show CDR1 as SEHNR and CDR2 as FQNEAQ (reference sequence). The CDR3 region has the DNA TGTGCCAGCAGCACCACTGGCGGACCCTCTAGAAACACCATATATTTT. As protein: CASSTTGGPSRNTIYF.

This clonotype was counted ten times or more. CDR3 sequence (DNA): TGCAGTGCTAGAGATTCCCCGGGAAGCTCCTACGAGCAGTACTTC. Translated, it gives CSARDSPGSSYEQYF. The V call is TRBV20-1, the J call TRBJ2-7; D is perhaps TRBD2 (5 bases). This CDR3 has 15 residues. Trimming shortened V by 0 bases and J by 0 bases, and 12 bases separated the two germline ends. Germline CDR1 DFQATT, CDR2 SNEGSKA (reference sequence).

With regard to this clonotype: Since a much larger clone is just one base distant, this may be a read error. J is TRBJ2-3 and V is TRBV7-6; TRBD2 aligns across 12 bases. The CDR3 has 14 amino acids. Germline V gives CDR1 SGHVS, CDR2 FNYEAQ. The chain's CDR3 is CVSSLAGGPADLYF. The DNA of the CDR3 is TGTGTCAGCAGCCTAGCGGGGGGGCCCGCCGATTTGTATTTT.